This TCR beta chain derives from a study of T cells in Graves' hyperthyroidism and ophthalmopathy. About the study: Peripheral blood was secured at the point of initial diagnosis, before any treatment.

This clonotype occurred many times. Trimming cost V 3 bases and J 7 bases; bases outside gene matches: 9. The CDR3 contains 16 residues. Germline V lookup: CDR1 LGHDT, CDR2 YNNKEL (reference sequence). RNA transcripts served as the template for amplifying TCR beta CDR3 regions. First-round RT-PCR with HTBI primers amplified the TCR CDR3 region. MiXCR was run by TCRdb on the multiplex PCR reads, yielding one entry per CDR3 protein. The sample yields roughly 280,000 distinct CDR3 sequences, roughly 22% seen once. Sequencing input: blood. The V gene is TRBV3-1, the J gene TRBJ2-2; 9 bases match TRBD2. The receptor was derived from a man aged 25 to 40 with Graves' ophthalmopathy. The DNA for the CDR3 is TGTGCCAGCAGCCAGATGAGGACTAGCGTTCTCGGGGAGCTGTTTTTT. Residues: CASSQMRTSVLGELFF. Using reference TRBV3-1 and TRBJ2-2 for the parts outside the CDR3, the full variable domain is DTAVSQTPKYLVTQMGNDKSIKCEQNLGHDTMYWYKQDSKKFLKIMFSYNNKELIINETVPNRFSPKSPDKAHLNLHINSLELGDSAVYFCASSQMRTSVLGELFFGEGSRLTVL.